What follows is one T cell receptor beta chain and its context. Its antigen remains unknown. Trimming took 6 bases from V and 11 from J, leaving 14 bases between them. Per the germline V gene, CDR1 is SNHLY and CDR2 is FYNNEI. There are 12 residues in the CDR3. These data are taken from a study of T cells in Graves' hyperthyroidism and ophthalmopathy. Template material for amplifying TCR beta CDR3 regions consisted of RNA transcripts. HTBI primers were employed in a first-round RT-PCR of the TCR CDR3. Via MiXCR, TCRdb re-called the multiplex PCR reads, giving one row per CDR3 protein. Of a few hundred thousand distinct CDR3 sequences in the sample, 20% to 25% were seen once. Findings and limits, study-wide: Most clonotypes expanded in the thyroid (above 0.001) were also present in blood. In validation, the model predicted ophthalmopathy. These predictions came a median approximately 5.9 months before onset.

The clonotype originates from a man in his late teens or twenties with Graves' hyperthyroidism. The sample consisted of blood. The chain recombines TRBV2 with TRBJ2-4; D perhaps matches TRBD2 (5 bases). The CDR3 DNA is TGTGCCAGCAGCCTAGACGGGGTGGTTCAGTACTTC. It codes for CASSLDGVVQYF.